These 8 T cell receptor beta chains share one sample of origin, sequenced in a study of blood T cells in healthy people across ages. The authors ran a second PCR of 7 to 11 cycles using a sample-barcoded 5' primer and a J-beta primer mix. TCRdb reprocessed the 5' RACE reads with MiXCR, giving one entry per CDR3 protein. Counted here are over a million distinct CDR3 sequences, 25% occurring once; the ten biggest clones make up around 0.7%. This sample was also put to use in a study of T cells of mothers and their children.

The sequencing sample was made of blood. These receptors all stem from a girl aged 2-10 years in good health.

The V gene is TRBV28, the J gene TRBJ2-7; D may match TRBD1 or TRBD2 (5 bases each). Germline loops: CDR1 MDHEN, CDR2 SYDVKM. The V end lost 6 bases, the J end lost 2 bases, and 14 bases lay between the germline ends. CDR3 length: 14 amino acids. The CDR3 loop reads CASRIQDLAYEQYF. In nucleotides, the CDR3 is TGTGCCAGCAGAATACAGGACTTAGCCTACGAGCAGTACTTC.

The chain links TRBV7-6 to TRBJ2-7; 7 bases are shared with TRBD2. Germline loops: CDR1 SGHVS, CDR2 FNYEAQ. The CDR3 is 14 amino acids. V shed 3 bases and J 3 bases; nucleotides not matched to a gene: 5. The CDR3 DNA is TGTGCCAGCAGCTTCCGGGAGGCCATCTACGAGCAGTACTTC. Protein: CASSFREAIYEQYF. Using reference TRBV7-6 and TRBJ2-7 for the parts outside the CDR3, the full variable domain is GAGVSQSPRYKVTKRGQDVALRCDPISGHVSLYWYRQALGQGPEFLTYFNYEAQQDKSGLPNDRFSAERPEGSISTLTIQRTEQRDSAMYRCASSFREAIYEQYFGPGTRLTVT.

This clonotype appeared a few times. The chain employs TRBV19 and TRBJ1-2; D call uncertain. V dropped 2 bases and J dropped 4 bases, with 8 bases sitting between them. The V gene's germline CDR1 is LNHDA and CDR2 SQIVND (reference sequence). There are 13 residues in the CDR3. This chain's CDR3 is CASSIRDGYGYTF. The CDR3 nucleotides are TGTGCCAGTAGTATAAGGGATGGCTATGGCTACACCTTC. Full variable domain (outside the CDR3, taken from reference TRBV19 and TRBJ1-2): DGGITQSPKYLFRKEGQNVTLSCEQNLNHDAMYWYRQDPGQGLRLIYYSQIVNDFQKGDIAEGYSVSREKKESFPLTVTSAQKNPTAFYLCASSIRDGYGYTFGSGTRLTVV.

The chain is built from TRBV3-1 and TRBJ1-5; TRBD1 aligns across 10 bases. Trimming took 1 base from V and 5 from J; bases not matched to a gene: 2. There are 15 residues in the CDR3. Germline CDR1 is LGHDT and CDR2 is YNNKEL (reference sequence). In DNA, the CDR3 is TGTGCCAGCAGCCAAGGGGGGACAGGGGATCAGCCCCAGCATTTT. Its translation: CASSQGGTGDQPQHF.

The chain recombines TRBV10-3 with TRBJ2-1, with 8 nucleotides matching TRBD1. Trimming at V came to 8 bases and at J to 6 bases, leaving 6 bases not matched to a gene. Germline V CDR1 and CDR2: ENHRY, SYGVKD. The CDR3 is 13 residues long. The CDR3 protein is CAISGQALNEQFF. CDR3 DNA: TGTGCCATCTCGGGACAGGCTCTCAATGAGCAGTTCTTC.

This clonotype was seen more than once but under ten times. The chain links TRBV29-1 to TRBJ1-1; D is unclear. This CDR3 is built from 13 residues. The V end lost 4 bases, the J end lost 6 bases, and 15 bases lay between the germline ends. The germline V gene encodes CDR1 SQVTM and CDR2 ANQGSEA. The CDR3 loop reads CSVGREKGSEAFF. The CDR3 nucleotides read TGCAGCGTTGGACGGGAAAAAGGGTCTGAAGCTTTCTTT.

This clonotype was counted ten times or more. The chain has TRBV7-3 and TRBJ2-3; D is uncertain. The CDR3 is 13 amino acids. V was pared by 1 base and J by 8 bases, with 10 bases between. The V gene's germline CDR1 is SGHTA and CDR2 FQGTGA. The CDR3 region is CASSLIDDFTQYF. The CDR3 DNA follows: TGTGCCAGCAGCTTAATTGATGATTTTACGCAGTATTTT.

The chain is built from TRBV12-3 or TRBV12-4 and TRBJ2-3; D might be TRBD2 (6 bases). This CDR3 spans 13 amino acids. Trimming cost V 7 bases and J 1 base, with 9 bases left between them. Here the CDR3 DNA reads TGTGCCAGCAATTGGGGGGGCACAGATACGCAGTATTTT. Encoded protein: CASNWGGTDTQYF.